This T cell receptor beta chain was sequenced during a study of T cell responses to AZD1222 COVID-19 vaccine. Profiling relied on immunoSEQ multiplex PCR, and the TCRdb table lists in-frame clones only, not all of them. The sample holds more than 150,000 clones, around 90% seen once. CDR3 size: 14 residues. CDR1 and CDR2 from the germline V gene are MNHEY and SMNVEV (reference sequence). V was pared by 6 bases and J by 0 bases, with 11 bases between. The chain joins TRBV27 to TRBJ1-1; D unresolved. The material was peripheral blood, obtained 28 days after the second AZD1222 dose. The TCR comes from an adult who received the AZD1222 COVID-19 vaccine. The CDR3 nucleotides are TGTGCCAGCAGAAGCCCGTTGTTGAACACTGAAGCTTTCTTT. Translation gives CASRSPLLNTEAFF.